These 28 T cell receptor beta chains were sequenced from one sample in a study of T-cell reconstitution after alpha-beta-depleted transplantation in children (dated by TCRdb to between 2015 and 2016). The method behind the library was PCR. The instrument given in TCRdb is Illumina HiSeq 2500. To normalize quantification of the TCRbeta repertoire, the TCR libraries were built with molecular barcoding that relied on unique molecular identifiers. The public reads were reanalyzed by TCRdb: fastp trimming at Q25, MiXCR alignment, in-frame beta chains only. Entries are consolidated by CDR3 protein sequence, retaining the most common genes and DNA. This sample is represented by about a million distinct CDR3 sequences; around 30% of them were singletons. Jointly, the top ten make up more than 25% of the sample. The treatment or condition tag for this specimen amounts to: allogeneic hematopoietic cell transplantation with graft depleted of TCRalphabeta T cells and CD19 B cells.

The sample in question was PBMCs, mostly from graft donor cells, obtained 360 days after TCRalphabeta/CD19-depleted stem cell transplant. The receptors were gathered from a boy younger than two who had a stem cell transplant for SCID, so the T cells may come from the graft donor.

This clonotype is a singleton in its sample. V and J are TRBV20-1 and TRBJ2-2, with 12 bases aligning to TRBD1. Trimming cost V 1 base and J 1 base; bases outside gene matches: 16. Germline lookup yields CDR1 DFQATT and CDR2 SNEGSKA (reference sequence). The CDR3 is 21 residues long. CDR3 sequence: CSARGHFSRDRGLLNTGELFF. CDR3 in DNA: TGCAGTGCTAGAGGCCATTTCTCCCGGGACAGGGGGCTCCTGAACACCGGGGAGCTGTTTTTT.

In this sample, this clonotype turned up a few times. The genes are TRBV5-1 and TRBJ2-7, with TRBD2 identical over 8 bases. CDR3 length: 16 amino acids. V dropped 1 base and J dropped 4; count of bases not matched to a gene: 10. Germline V lookup: CDR1 SGHRS, CDR2 YFSETQ. This chain's CDR3 is CASSLSFREGAYEQYF. The CDR3 DNA follows: TGCGCCAGCAGCTTGTCCTTTCGGGAGGGCGCGTACGAGCAGTACTTC.

This clonotype was detected many times. The chain recombines TRBV9 with TRBJ2-7; D call uncertain. V was shortened by 6 bases and J by 2 bases, with 15 bases between the two germline ends. CDR3 length: 14 residues. Germline loops: CDR1 SGDLS, CDR2 YYNGEE. The CDR3 DNA reads TGTGCCAGCACCCCCCAGGCGCTGACCTACGAGCAGTACTTC. It is translated as CASTPQALTYEQYF.

The chain uses TRBV11-2 and TRBJ2-4; unclear D gene. Trimming cost V 1 base and J 0 bases, with 13 bases left between them. The CDR3 contains 17 residues. Germline V gene data show CDR1 as SGHAT and CDR2 as FQNNGV. The CDR3 nucleotides are TGTGCCAGCAGCTTAGGGTCGGCAGGTTTAGCCAAAAACATTCAGTACTTC. It codes for CASSLGSAGLAKNIQYF.

The chain combines TRBV20-1 with TRBJ2-1, with a weak D call TRBD2 (6 bases). The germline V gene encodes CDR1 DFQATT and CDR2 SNEGSKA (reference sequence). This CDR3 spans 12 amino acids. V lost 7 bases and J lost 5, with 12 bases in between. The CDR3 is CSGIAADNEQFF. CDR3 coding DNA: TGCAGTGGTATAGCGGCCGACAATGAGCAGTTCTTC.

The chain recombines TRBV11-2 with TRBJ2-7; possibly TRBD1 for D (5 bases). The germline V and J ends were trimmed by 2 bases and 3 bases, with 23 bases remaining between them. Germline V gene data show CDR1 as SGHAT and CDR2 as FQNNGV. This CDR3 comprises 18 residues. In DNA, the CDR3 is TGTGCCAGCAGCTTAAATTTCCGCAGGGCCAATAAAGTCTACGAGCAGTACTTC. It is translated as CASSLNFRRANKVYEQYF. The variable domain in full, completed from reference TRBV11-2 and TRBJ2-7, reads EAGVAQSPRYKIIEKRQSVAFWCNPISGHATLYWYQQILGQGPKLLIQFQNNGVVDDSQLPKDRFSAERLKGVDSTLKIQPAKLEDSAVYLCASSLNFRRANKVYEQYFGPGTRLTVT.

This clonotype came up a few times. The chain combines TRBV29-1 with TRBJ2-1, with 8 bases aligning to TRBD2. The CDR3 runs to 15 residues. With 4 bases clipped from V and 4 bases from J, the junction kept 9 bases outside the gene matches. Germline V gene data show CDR1 as SQVTM and CDR2 as ANQGSEA. CDR3 in amino acids: CSVVYTGGIYNEQFF. The CDR3 DNA reads as TGCAGCGTTGTTTATACGGGGGGGATTTACAATGAGCAGTTCTTC.

Only one count was recorded for this clonotype. This chain uses TRBV5-1 with TRBJ2-7; no clear D gene. Germline V gene lookup returns CDR1 SGHRS and CDR2 YFSETQ. The CDR3 totals 15 residues. Trimming removed 0 bases from V and 5 bases from J, with 15 bases in between. The CDR3 DNA follows: TGCGCCAGCAGCTTGGGCCCCTCGTATATCGACGAGCAGTACTTC. Translation: CASSLGPSYIDEQYF.

This clonotype was detected a few times. The chain carries TRBV4-3 and TRBJ1-1; the match to TRBD1 covers 9 bases. Germline-derived CDR1 and CDR2 are LGHNA and YSLEER. The junction had 16 bases not matched to a gene; V was cut back by 4 bases and J by 4 bases. The CDR3 has 18 residues. The CDR3 region has the DNA TGCGCCAGCAGCCCGGGTAAGGGACAGGGCCCGTTGGGCACTGAAGCTTTCTTT. Protein product: CASSPGKGQGPLGTEAFF.

The chain has TRBV20-1 and TRBJ2-7; possible D gene TRBD1, 6 bases. Trimming cost V 7 bases and J 0 bases, with 13 bases left between them. This CDR3 contains 13 residues. CDR1 and CDR2 from the germline V gene are DFQATT and SNEGSKA (reference sequence). The CDR3 region has the DNA TGCAGTGTCGGACAGACAAGCTCCTACGAGCAGTACGTC. Protein: CSVGQTSSYEQYV.

The chain recombines TRBV4-1 with TRBJ1-5, with D possibly being TRBD1 (5 bases). CDR1 and CDR2 (germline): MGHRA, YSYEKL. The CDR3 is 15 residues long. Deletions cut 4 bases from V and 5 bases from J, with 15 bases between. CDR3 sequence reads: CASSPGVELDQPQHF. Here the CDR3 DNA reads TGCGCCAGCAGCCCGGGGGTAGAGCTAGATCAGCCCCAGCATTTT.

CDR3 amino acids: CSASRGREETQYF. CDR3 DNA: TGCAGTGCTAGCCGGGGGCGCGAAGAGACCCAGTACTTC. The chain carries TRBV20-1 and TRBJ2-5; the D call may be TRBD1 or TRBD2 (6 bases each). Trimming pared 3 bases from V and 3 bases from J, leaving 11 bases between. This CDR3 is 13 amino acids long. Germline V lookup: CDR1 DFQATT, CDR2 SNEGSKA (reference sequence).

This clonotype was recorded a few times. The rearrangement joins TRBV14 to TRBJ2-7, with TRBD1 matching 7 bases. Germline CDR1 reads SGHDN; CDR2 reads FVKESK. J was trimmed by 5 bases and V by 3 bases; bases with no gene match: 7. The CDR3 is 14 amino acids. The CDR3 region is CASSHDRVWDEQYF. The CDR3 nucleotides read TGTGCCAGCAGCCACGACAGGGTTTGGGACGAGCAGTACTTC.

The V gene is TRBV12-3 or TRBV12-4, the J gene TRBJ1-6; a weak D match, TRBD1 (5 bases). This CDR3 contains 13 residues. The V and J ends lost 6 bases and 7 bases respectively, with 10 bases between them. This CDR3 is CASRGTANSPLHF. Here the CDR3 DNA reads TGTGCCAGCAGGGGGACGGCGAATTCACCCCTCCACTTT.

The chain is built from TRBV6-2 or TRBV6-3 and TRBJ2-3; weak D call: TRBD2 (6 bases). Trimming removed 2 bases from V and 2 bases from J, with 14 bases in between. Per germline, CDR1 MNHEY and CDR2 SVGEGT. There are 16 residues in the CDR3. In nucleotides, the CDR3 is TGTGCCAGCAGTTACCGGGAGCGGTCTTTCACAGATACGCAGTATTTT. It is translated as CASSYRERSFTDTQYF.

The CDR3 bases are TGCAGCGTCCCCACATACAGGGGGCGCAATGAGCAGTTCTTC. As protein: CSVPTYRGRNEQFF. The V and J genes are TRBV29-1 and TRBJ2-1; 9 nucleotides line up with TRBD1. V trimming: 6 bases; J trimming: 6 bases; junction bases outside the gene matches: 9. CDR1 is SQVTM and CDR2 is ANQGSEA in the germline V gene. The CDR3 contains 14 residues.

This chain joins TRBV9 and TRBJ1-1, with D possibly matching TRBD1 (6 bases). Trimming removed 8 bases at V and 4 bases at J, with 18 bases between. Germline CDR1 reads SGDLS; CDR2 reads YYNGEE. The CDR3 has 14 amino acids. The CDR3 here is CASRRGGSATEAFF. CDR3 nucleotide sequence: TGTGCCAGTAGGAGGGGGGGCAGTGCCACTGAAGCTTTCTTT.

The J gene is TRBJ2-1, the V gene TRBV5-1; 9 bases align to TRBD2. This CDR3 spans 16 amino acids. V lost 4 bases, J lost 3 bases, and 8 bases stayed unmatched. Germline assignment: CDR1 SGHRS and CDR2 YFSETQ. The CDR3 reads CASSPDLAGSYNEQFF. In DNA form, the CDR3 reads TGCGCCAGCAGCCCCGATCTAGCGGGGAGCTACAATGAGCAGTTCTTC.

This clonotype turned up a few times. The genes are TRBV7-9 and TRBJ1-4; D might be TRBD1 (5 bases). With 2 bases removed from V and 0 bases from J, the gap between germline ends came to 13 bases. Germline V gene lookup returns CDR1 SEHNR and CDR2 FQNEAQ (reference sequence). CDR3 length equals 17 residues. CDR3 nucleotides: TGTGCCAGCAGCTTATACAGGTCCCCGCCAACTAATGAAAAACTGTTTTTT. Its protein is CASSLYRSPPTNEKLFF.

For the CDR3, the DNA is TGTGCCACCAGCACTCGTAGCGGGGGGCGGGGAGATACGCAGTATTTT. Its translation: CATSTRSGGRGDTQYF. This chain uses TRBV15 with TRBJ2-3; 10 nucleotides agree with TRBD2. Germline CDR1 is LNHNV and CDR2 is YYDKDF (reference sequence). This CDR3 region has 16 residues. V lost 4 bases to trimming and J lost 5 bases; unmatched junction nucleotides: 9.

The chain is built from TRBV7-2 and TRBJ1-4; tentative D call: TRBD1 (6 bases). This CDR3 has 17 residues. Trimming took 6 bases from V and 4 from J, leaving 21 bases between them. From germline, CDR1 is SGHTA and CDR2 FQGNSA. This CDR3 is CASSPGGGRSGNEKLFF. The CDR3, as DNA: TGTGCCAGCAGTCCCGGAGGGGGGAGGTCGGGTAATGAAAAACTGTTTTTT.

This clonotype is a singleton in its sample. The CDR3 DNA sequence: TGCAGTACGACCGGGACGTCTAGCACAGATACGCAGTATTTT. Translation: CSTTGTSSTDTQYF. The V and J genes are TRBV20-1 and TRBJ2-3; either TRBD1 or TRBD2 may supply D (5 bases each). V dropped 8 bases and J dropped 0 bases, with 15 bases sitting between them. The germline CDR1 and CDR2 sequences are DFQATT and SNEGSKA (reference sequence). The CDR3 consists of 14 residues.

This sequence joins TRBV20-1 and TRBJ2-5, with D tentatively TRBD1 or TRBD2 (5 bases each). CDR1 and CDR2 from the germline V gene are DFQATT and SNEGSKA (reference sequence). This CDR3 has 14 residues. The V end lost 3 bases, the J end lost 4 bases, and 15 bases lay between the germline ends. The CDR3 region has the DNA TGCAGTGCTAGCGGGACGGCCCCAAGAGAGACCCAGTACTTC. Protein sequence: CSASGTAPRETQYF.

This chain connects TRBV11-2 to TRBJ2-2, with 8 bases lining up with TRBD1. The CDR3 covers 16 residues. J was trimmed by 3 bases and V by 5 bases; bases with no gene match: 8. The V gene's germline CDR1 is SGHAT and CDR2 FQNNGV. This chain's CDR3 is CASSPWPRGHTGELFF. As DNA, the CDR3 is TGTGCCAGCAGCCCGTGGCCCAGGGGGCACACCGGGGAGCTGTTTTTT.

This clonotype was found a few times. The chain has TRBV4-3 and TRBJ2-1; TRBD1 aligns across 7 bases. Germline CDR1 is LGHNA and CDR2 is YSLEER. This CDR3 has 15 amino acids. J lost 4 bases, V lost 4 bases, and 7 bases had no gene match. Written as DNA, the CDR3 is TGCGCCAGCAGCCGCGAGGGGACAGATTACAATGAGCAGTTCTTC. Its translation is CASSREGTDYNEQFF.

This chain joins TRBV20-1 and TRBJ2-7; 8 bases map to TRBD2. Germline trimming cut 6 bases from V and 4 bases from J; bases unmatched to any gene: 8. The CDR3 extends over 13 amino acids. CDR1 is DFQATT and CDR2 is SNEGSKA in the germline V gene (reference sequence). The CDR3 sequence is CSAPRSGGYEQYF. In nucleotides, the CDR3 is TGCAGTGCCCCGCGGAGCGGGGGTTACGAGCAGTACTTC.

This clonotype was counted only a few times. J is TRBJ2-7 and V is TRBV7-6; D is possibly TRBD1 (6 bases). This CDR3 has 14 amino acids. Per germline, CDR1 SGHVS and CDR2 FNYEAQ. V was shortened by 2 bases and J by 7 bases, with 15 bases between the two germline ends. The CDR3 region has the DNA TGTGCCAGCAGCTTAACTTCCTACAGGGATGAGCAGTACTTC. Encoded protein: CASSLTSYRDEQYF.

This clonotype was detected a few times. V usage is TRBV9 and J usage is TRBJ2-1, with TRBD1 as a possible D gene (5 bases). The CDR3 extends over 15 amino acids. Between the trimmed V and J ends, which lost 4 bases and 0 bases, there was a span of 11 bases. Germline loops: CDR1 SGDLS, CDR2 YYNGEE. The CDR3: CASSRQDNSYNEQFF. CDR3 nucleotide sequence: TGTGCCAGCAGCCGTCAGGACAACTCCTACAATGAGCAGTTCTTC.